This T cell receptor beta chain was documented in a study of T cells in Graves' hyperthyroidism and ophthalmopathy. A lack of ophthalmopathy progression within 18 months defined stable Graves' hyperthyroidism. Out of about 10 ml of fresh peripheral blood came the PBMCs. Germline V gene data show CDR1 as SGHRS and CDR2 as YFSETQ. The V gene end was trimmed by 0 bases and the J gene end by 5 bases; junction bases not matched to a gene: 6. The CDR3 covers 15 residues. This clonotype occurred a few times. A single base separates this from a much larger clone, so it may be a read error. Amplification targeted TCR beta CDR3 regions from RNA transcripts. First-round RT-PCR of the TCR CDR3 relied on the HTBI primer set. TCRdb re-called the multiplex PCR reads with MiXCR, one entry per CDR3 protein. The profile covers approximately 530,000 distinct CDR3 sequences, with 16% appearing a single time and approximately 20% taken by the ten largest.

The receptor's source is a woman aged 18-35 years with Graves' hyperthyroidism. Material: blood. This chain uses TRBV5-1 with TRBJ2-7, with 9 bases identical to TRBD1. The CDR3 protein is CASSLAGQGLNEQYF. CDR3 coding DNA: TGCGCCAGCAGCTTGGCCGGACAGGGGTTGAACGAGCAGTACTTC.